This T cell receptor beta chain was recorded in a study of cytomegalovirus exposure and HLA in healthy donors. Study-wide results and caveats: Later analysis indicated greater clonal expansion among HLA-associated TCR beta chains than among equally common other chains. Per a prior analysis, the majority of TCR beta V segments were productive roughly 90% or roughly 30% of the time. The authors confirmed in vitro that three CMV-associated chains were specific for CMV antigens.

CDR1 MNHNS and CDR2 SASEGT come from the germline V gene. V lost 4 bases and J lost 11; bases outside the gene matches: 7. The length of the CDR3 is 12 residues. This clone appeared a few times. The target antigen is unknown. Primers included in the PCR were 60 Vbeta and 13 Jbeta primers. Profiling relied on immunoSEQ multiplex PCR, and the TCRdb table lists in-frame clones only, not all of them. Of more than 150,000 clones listed, about 85% are singletons. The chain employs TRBV6-1 and TRBJ1-1, with 7 bases fitting TRBD1. The clonotype comes from a man in his fifties in good health and CMV-seropositive. The source material was PBMCs. CDR3 in amino acids: CASSVDRVWAFF. The CDR3 DNA sequence: TGTGCCAGCAGTGTCGACAGGGTATGGGCTTTCTTT.